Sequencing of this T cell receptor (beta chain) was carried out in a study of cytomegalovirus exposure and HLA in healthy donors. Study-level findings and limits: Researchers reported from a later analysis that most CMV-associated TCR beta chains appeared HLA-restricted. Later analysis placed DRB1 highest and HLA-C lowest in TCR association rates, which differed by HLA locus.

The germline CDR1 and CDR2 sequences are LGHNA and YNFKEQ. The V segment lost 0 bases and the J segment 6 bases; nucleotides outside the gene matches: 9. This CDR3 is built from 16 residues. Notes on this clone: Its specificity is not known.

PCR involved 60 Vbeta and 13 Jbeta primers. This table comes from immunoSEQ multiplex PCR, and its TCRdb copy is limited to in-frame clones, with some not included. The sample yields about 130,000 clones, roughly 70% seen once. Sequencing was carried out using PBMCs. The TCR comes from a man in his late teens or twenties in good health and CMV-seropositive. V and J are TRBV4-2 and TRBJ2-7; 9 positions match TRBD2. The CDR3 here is CASSQDQAGGWVEQYF. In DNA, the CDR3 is TGTGCCAGCAGCCAAGATCAAGCGGGAGGTTGGGTCGAGCAGTACTTC.